This T cell receptor beta chain was retrieved from a study of regulatory T cells in long-lasting Graves disease (dated by TCRdb to the early 2020s). Concerning the study at large: To count as having persistent Graves' disease, a patient had to have received antithyroid drug treatment for over 5 years with TSH receptor autoantibodies remaining persistently positive. Patients with persistent Graves' disease were compared with patients with newly diagnosed Graves' disease using TCR sequencing and RNA sequencing of peripheral blood. The study was conducted in China and was registered as a clinical trial. A total of about 35 samples underwent TCR sequencing, from some 13 patients with persistent Graves' disease and around 20 patients with newly diagnosed Graves' disease. In the clinical cohort, patients with persistent Graves' disease had used antithyroid drugs for an average of roughly ten years. The study at large found these results: Patients with persistent disease shared more public clonotypes (about 3,000) than newly diagnosed patients did (roughly 970). The authors noted that the small sample size was a limitation that may lower accuracy. Preferential use of TRBV28, TRBJ1-2 and TRBJ2-5 was observed in persistent disease, whereas TRBV20-1 and TRBJ2-1 were favored in newly diagnosed disease. Lower TCR Shannon entropy and fewer highly expanded clones were observed in persistent Graves' disease patients than in newly diagnosed patients, which suggested clonal expansion. Only the TCR beta chain was sequenced and analyzed. Only peripheral blood was studied, because thyroid tissue, the primary lesion, was inaccessible.

The sample's time point, from its label and the paper: persistent/refractory GD, antithyroid drugs over 5 years with positive TRAb. RNA was extracted from PBMCs in TRIzol for both TCR sequencing and RNA sequencing. Graves' disease was diagnosed according to American Thyroid Association guidelines. Patients were recruited from an endocrinology department in Xi'an, China. Each patient gave approximately 10 milliliters of peripheral blood, collected in an EDTA anticoagulant tube. Ficoll Paque Plus density gradient separation was used to isolate PBMCs, and no further T cell sorting was done. An Agilent 2100 Bioanalyzer and agarose gel were used to assess RNA quality, and a NanoDrop 2000 was used to measure RNA concentration. This clonotype was found a few times. Its antigen specificity is not known. Per-base qualities were not stored, and no clone one base away is much larger. Libraries came from multiplex PCR. Sequencing used an Illumina HiSeq 4000. To build TCR beta libraries, CDR3 regions were amplified by Arm-PCR using iRepertoire HTBI primers. PCR products were gel purified before sequencing. In the original analysis: Across samples, fewer than 70 TRBV and 13 to 15 TRBJ segments were identified and used for gene usage analysis of CDR3 amino acid clonotypes. COPE and FqMerger were used to merge filtered high-quality paired reads into contigs. BLAST was used to align contigs to IMGT TRBV, TRBD and TRBJ reference genes, and CDR3 was defined according to IMGT. Any clonotype with a frequency above 0.1% was counted as a highly expanded clone. Repertoire diversity was measured by Shannon entropy, and V-J evenness by the Gini coefficient. Clonotypes shared by more than one individual were considered public. Using fastp at Q25 and MiXCR, TCRdb reprocessed the public reads and kept productive beta chains. Each entry merges the rows of one CDR3 protein and shows their most common DNA and genes. The V and J calls and clone size come from TCRdb's table, not from the authors' own analysis. The sample table shows 390,000 or so distinct CDR3 sequences, and 20% to 25% are seen once. The ten largest clones capture 25% to 30% of the sample.

Based on the germline V gene (reference sequence), the CDR1 and CDR2 sequences are DFQATT and SNEGSKA. The germline V and J ends show losses of 6 bases and 2 bases respectively, and no gene match explains 12 bases of the junction. Taken from cysteine to phenylalanine, the CDR3 has 16 residues. Solely the CDR3 DNA is kept, with 48 bases framed from the first base. Recombination linked TRBV20-1 to TRBJ2-5; 10 nucleotides in the junction match TRBD2. This TCR came from a woman aged 40 to 55 with Graves disease. Donor details come from another sample of the same person, matched by shared clones. Sequencing used peripheral blood mononuclear cells (PBMCs), obtained when the disease was refractory, from a patient treated with antithyroid drugs. The CDR3 protein: CSADQVLAGLQETQYF. At the DNA level, the sequence is TGCAGTGCCGACCAAGTACTAGCGGGGTTACAAGAGACCCAGTACTTC.